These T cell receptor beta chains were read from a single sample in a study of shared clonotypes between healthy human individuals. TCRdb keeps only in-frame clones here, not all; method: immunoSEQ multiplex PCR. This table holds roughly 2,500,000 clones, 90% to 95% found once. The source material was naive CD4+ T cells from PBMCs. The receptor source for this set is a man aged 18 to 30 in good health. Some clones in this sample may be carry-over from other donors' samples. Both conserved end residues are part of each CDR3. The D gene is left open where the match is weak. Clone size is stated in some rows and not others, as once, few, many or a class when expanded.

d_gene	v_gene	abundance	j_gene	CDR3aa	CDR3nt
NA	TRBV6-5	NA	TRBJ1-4	CASSYSIGGEKLFF	TGTGCCAGCAGTTACTCCATCGGGGGTGAAAAACTGTTTTTT
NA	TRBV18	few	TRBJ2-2	CASSRDTGELFF	TGTGCCAGCTCAAGGGACACCGGGGAGCTGTTTTTT
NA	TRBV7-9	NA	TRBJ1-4	CASSLGRTTNEKLFF	TGTGCCAGCAGCTTAGGGAGGACAACTAATGAAAAACTGTTTTTT
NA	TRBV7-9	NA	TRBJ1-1	CASSLGFRPNTEAFF	TGTGCCAGCAGCTTAGGTTTCAGACCGAACACTGAAGCTTTCTTT
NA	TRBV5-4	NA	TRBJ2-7	CASSGGYLTEQYF	TGTGCCAGCAGCGGGGGCTACCTTACCGAGCAGTACTTC
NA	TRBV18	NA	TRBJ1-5	CASSPIGTQGNQPQHF	TGTGCCAGCTCACCAATTGGTACTCAAGGCAATCAGCCCCAGCATTTT
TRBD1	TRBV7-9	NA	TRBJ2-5	CASSLFLQGVKTQYF	TGTGCCAGCAGCTTATTTTTGCAGGGGGTGAAGACCCAGTACTTC
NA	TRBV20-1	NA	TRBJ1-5	CSANVGQPQHF	TGCAGTGCTAACGTGGGACAGCCCCAGCATTTT
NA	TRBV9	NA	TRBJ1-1	CASSAQPDLGEAFF	TGTGCCAGCAGCGCTCAACCGGACCTGGGTGAAGCTTTCTTT
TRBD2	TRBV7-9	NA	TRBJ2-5	CASSQGGRVETQYF	TGTGCCAGCAGCCAGGGCGGGAGGGTGGAGACCCAGTACTTC
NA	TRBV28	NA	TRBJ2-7	CASSRTLNYEQYF	TGTGCCAGCAGTCGTACACTGAACTACGAGCAGTACTTC
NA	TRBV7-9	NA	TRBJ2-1	CASSLDGGKYNEQFF	TGTGCCAGCAGCTTAGACGGGGGCAAATACAATGAGCAGTTCTTC
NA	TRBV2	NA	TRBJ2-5	CASTLVRRGTQYF	TGTGCCAGCACTCTTGTCCGGAGGGGGACCCAGTACTTC
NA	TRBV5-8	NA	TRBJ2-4	CASSLVGQGHIQYF	TGTGCCAGCAGCTTGGTTGGGCAGGGGCACATTCAGTACTTC
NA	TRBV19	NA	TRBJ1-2	CASSPYYPYGYTF	TGTGCCAGTAGCCCCTACTATCCATATGGCTACACCTTC
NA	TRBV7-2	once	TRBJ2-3	CASGRSTDTQYF	TGTGCCAGCGGCCGGAGCACAGATACGCAGTATTTT